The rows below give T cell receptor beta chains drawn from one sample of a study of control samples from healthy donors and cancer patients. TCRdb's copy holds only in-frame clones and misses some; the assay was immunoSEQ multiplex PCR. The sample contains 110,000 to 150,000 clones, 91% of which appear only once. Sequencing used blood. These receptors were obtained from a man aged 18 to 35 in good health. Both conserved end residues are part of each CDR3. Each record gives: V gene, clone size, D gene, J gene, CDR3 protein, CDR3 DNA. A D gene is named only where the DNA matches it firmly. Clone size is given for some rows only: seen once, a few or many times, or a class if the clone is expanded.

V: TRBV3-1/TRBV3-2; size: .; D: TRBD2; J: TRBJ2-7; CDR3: CASSPTSAEQYF; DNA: TGTGCCAGCAGCCCCACTAGCGCCGAGCAGTACTTC
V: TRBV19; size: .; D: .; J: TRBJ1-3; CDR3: CASSSGNGNTIYF; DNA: TGTGCCAGTTCGTCAGGGAATGGAAACACCATATATTTT
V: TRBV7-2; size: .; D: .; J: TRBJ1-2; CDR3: CASSWDKTNYGYTF; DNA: TGTGCCAGCAGCTGGGACAAGACTAACTATGGCTACACCTTC
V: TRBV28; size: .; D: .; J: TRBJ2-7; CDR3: CASSPAGARIEQYF; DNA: TGTGCCAGCAGTCCGGCGGGGGCGCGGATAGAGCAGTACTTC
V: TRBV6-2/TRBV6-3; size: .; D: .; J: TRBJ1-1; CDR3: CASSYSITEAFF; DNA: TGTGCCAGCAGTTACAGCATCACTGAAGCTTTCTTT
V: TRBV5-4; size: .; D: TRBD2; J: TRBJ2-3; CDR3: CASSLARVAGGLTDTQYF; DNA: TGTGCCAGCAGCTTGGCCCGAGTAGCGGGGGGCCTCACAGATACGCAGTATTTT
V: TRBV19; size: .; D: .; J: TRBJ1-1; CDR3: CATARRASALDTEAFF; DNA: TGTGCCACCGCAAGGAGGGCGTCGGCTTTAGACACTGAAGCTTTCTTT
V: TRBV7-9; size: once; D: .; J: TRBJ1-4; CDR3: CATAGFNEKLFF; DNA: TGTGCCACCGCAGGGTTCAATGAAAAACTGTTTTTT
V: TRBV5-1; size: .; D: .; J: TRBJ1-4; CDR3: CASSLSVPGEKLFF; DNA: TGCGCCAGCAGCCTCTCTGTTCCGGGCGAAAAACTGTTTTTT
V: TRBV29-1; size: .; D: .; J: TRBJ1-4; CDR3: CSVVEGQEKLFF; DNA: TGCAGCGTTGTAGAAGGACAAGAAAAACTGTTTTTT
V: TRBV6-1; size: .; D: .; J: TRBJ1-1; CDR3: CASSEIGAGGTEAFF; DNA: TGTGCCAGCAGTGAAATTGGGGCGGGGGGCACTGAAGCTTTCTTT
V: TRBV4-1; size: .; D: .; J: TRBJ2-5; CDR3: CASSQHRDPGKTQYF; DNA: TGCGCCAGCAGCCAGCACCGGGACCCGGGGAAGACCCAGTACTTC
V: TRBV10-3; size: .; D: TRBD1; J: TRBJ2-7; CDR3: CAISGGGTSSYEQYF; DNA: TGTGCCATCAGTGGAGGGGGCACAAGCTCCTACGAGCAGTACTTC
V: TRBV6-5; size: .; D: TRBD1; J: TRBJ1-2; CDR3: CASSYIRTGGSYGYTF; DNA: TGTGCCAGCAGTTATATCCGGACAGGGGGGTCCTATGGCTACACCTTC
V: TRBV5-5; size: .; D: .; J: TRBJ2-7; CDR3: CASSYDTARTYEQYF; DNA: TGTGCCAGCAGCTATGACACGGCTCGGACCTACGAGCAGTACTTC